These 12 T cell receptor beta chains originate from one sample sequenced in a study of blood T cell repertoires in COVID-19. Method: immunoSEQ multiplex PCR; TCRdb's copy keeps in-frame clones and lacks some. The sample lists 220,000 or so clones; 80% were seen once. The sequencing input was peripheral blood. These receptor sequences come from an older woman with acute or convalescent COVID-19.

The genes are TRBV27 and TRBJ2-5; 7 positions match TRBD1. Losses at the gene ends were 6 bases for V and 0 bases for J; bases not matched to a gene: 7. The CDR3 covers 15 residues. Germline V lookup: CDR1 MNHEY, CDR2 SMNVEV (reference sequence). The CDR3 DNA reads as TGTGCCAGCAGCCTAACGACAGGGAACCAAGAGACCCAGTACTTC. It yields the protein CASSLTTGNQETQYF.

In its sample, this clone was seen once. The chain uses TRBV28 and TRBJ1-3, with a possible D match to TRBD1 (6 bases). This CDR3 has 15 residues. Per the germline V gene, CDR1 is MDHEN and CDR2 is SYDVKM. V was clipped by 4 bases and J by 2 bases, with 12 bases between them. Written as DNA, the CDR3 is TGTGCCAGCAGTTCCCCGACAGGAACTGGAAACACCATATATTTT. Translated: CASSSPTGTGNTIYF. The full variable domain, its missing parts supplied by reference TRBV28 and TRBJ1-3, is DVKVTQSSRYLVKRTGEKVFLECVQDMDHENMFWYRQDPGLGLRLIYFSYDVKMKEKGDIPEGYSVSREKKERFSLILESASTNQTSMYLCASSSPTGTGNTIYFGEGSWLTVV.

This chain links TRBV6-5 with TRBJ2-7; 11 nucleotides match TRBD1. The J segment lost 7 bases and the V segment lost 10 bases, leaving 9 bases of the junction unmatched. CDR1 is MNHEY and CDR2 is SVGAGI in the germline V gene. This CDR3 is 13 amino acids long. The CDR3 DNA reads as TGTGCCACCCGGGGGACAGGGGGTTTTGAGCAGTACTTC. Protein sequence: CATRGTGGFEQYF.

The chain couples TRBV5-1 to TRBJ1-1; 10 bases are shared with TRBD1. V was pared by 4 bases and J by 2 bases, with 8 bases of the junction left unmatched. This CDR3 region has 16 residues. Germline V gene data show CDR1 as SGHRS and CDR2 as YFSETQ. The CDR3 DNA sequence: TGCGCCAGCAGCCTCCGGACAGGGGGTACTAACACTGAAGCTTTCTTT. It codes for CASSLRTGGTNTEAFF.

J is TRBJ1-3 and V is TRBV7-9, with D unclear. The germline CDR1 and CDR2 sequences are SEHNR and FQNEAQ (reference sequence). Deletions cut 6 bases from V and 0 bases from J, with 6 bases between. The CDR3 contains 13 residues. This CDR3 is CASSPNSGNTIYF. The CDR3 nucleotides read TGTGCCAGCAGTCCAAACTCTGGAAACACCATATATTTT.

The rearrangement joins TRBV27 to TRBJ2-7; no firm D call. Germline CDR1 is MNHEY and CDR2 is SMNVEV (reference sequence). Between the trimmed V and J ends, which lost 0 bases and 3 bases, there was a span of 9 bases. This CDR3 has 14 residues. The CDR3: CASSLSINSYEQYF. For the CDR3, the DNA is TGTGCCAGCAGTTTATCTATTAATAGCTACGAGCAGTACTTC.

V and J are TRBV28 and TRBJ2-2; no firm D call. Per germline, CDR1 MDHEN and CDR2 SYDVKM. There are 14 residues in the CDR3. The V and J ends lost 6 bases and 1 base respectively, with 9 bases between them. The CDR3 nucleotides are TGTGCCAGCAGCACCCGGGTGAACACCGGGGAGCTGTTTTTT. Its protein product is CASSTRVNTGELFF.

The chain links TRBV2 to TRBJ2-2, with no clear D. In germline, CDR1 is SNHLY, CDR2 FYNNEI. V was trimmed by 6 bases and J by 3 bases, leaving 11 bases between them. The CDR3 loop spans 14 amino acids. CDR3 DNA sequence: TGTGCCAGCAGCAATCAAAGAGACACCGGGGAGCTGTTTTTT. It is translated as CASSNQRDTGELFF. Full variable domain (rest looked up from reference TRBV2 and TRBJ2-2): EPEVTQTPSHQVTQMGQEVILRCVPISNHLYFYWYRQILGQKVEFLVSFYNNEISEKSEIFDDQFSVERPDGSNFTLKIRSTKLEDSAMYFCASSNQRDTGELFFGEGSRLTVL.

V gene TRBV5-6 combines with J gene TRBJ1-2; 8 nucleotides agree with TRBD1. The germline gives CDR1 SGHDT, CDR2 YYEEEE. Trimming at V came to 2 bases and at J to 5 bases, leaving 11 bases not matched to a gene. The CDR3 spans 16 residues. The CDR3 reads CASSFSPGGWGYGYTF. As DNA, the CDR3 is TGTGCCAGCAGCTTTAGCCCAGGGGGCTGGGGGTATGGCTACACCTTC.

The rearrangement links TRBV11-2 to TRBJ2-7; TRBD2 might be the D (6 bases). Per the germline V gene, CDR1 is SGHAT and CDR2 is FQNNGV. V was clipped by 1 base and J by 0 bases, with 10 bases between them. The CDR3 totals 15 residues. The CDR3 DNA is TGTGCCAGCAGCTTAGTCGGGAGTGTCTCCTACGAGCAGTACTTC. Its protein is CASSLVGSVSYEQYF. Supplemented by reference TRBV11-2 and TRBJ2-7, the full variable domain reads EAGVAQSPRYKIIEKRQSVAFWCNPISGHATLYWYQQILGQGPKLLIQFQNNGVVDDSQLPKDRFSAERLKGVDSTLKIQPAKLEDSAVYLCASSLVGSVSYEQYFGPGTRLTVT.

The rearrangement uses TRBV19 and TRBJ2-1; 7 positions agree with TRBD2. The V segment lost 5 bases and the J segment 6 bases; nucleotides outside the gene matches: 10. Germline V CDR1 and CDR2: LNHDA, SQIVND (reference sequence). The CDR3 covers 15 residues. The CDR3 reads CASSGRTSPANEQFF. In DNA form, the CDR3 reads TGTGCCAGTAGTGGGCGGACTAGTCCTGCCAATGAGCAGTTCTTC. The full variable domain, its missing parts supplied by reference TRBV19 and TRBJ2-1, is DGGITQSPKYLFRKEGQNVTLSCEQNLNHDAMYWYRQDPGQGLRLIYYSQIVNDFQKGDIAEGYSVSREKKESFPLTVTSAQKNPTAFYLCASSGRTSPANEQFFGPGTRLTVL.

CDR3 DNA: TGCGCCAGCAGTCCGATTCTGGGACAGGCCCTCTATGAGCAGTACTTC. This sequence encodes CASSPILGQALYEQYF. This chain joins TRBV23-1 and TRBJ2-7; TRBD1 aligns across 8 bases. TRBV23-1 is an open reading frame whose function is uncertain. With 4 bases clipped from V and 7 bases from J, the junction kept 15 bases outside the gene matches. This CDR3 is built from 16 residues.